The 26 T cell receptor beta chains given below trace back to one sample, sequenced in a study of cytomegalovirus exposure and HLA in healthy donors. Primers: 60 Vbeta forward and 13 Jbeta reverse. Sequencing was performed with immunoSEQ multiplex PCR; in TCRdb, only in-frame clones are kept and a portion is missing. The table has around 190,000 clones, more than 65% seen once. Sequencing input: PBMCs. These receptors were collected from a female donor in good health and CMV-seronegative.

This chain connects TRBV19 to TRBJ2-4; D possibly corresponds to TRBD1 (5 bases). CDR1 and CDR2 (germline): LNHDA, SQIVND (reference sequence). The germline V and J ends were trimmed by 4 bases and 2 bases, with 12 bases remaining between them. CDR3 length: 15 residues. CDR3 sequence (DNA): TGTGCCAGTAGTACTTACAGGTTCACCAAAAACATTCAGTACTTC. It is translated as CASSTYRFTKNIQYF.

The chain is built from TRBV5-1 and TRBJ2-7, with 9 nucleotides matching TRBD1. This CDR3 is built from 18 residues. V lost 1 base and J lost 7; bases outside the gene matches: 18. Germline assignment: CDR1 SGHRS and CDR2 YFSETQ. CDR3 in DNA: TGCGCCAGCAGCTTGACACTGTACCGGGACAGGGCGTCACGGGAGCAGTACTTC. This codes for CASSLTLYRDRASREQYF.

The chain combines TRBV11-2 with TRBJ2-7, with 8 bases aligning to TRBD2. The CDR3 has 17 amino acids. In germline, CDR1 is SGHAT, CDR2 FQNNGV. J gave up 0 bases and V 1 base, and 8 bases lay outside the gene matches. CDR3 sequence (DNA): TGTGCCAGCAGCTTAGCCCCAGAGCGGGGGAGCTCCTACGAGCAGTACTTC. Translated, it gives CASSLAPERGSSYEQYF.

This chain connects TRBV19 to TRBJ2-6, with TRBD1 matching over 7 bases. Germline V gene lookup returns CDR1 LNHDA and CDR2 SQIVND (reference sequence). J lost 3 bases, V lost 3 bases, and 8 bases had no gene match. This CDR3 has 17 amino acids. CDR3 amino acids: CASSIDREDSGANVLTF. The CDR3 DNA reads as TGTGCCAGTAGTATCGACAGGGAAGATAGTGGGGCCAACGTCCTGACTTTC.

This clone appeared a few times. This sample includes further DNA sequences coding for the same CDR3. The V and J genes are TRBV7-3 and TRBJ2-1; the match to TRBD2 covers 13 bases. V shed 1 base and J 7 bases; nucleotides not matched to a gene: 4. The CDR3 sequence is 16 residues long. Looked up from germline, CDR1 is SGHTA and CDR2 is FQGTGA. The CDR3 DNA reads TGTGCCAGCAGCTTAAGGACTAGCGGGAGTAAGAATGAGCAGTTCTTC. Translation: CASSLRTSGSKNEQFF.

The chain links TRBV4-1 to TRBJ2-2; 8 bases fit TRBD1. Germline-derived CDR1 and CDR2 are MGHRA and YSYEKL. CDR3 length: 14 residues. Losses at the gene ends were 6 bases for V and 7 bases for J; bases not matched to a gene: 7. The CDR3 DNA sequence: TGCGCCAGCAGGACAGGGGATGATATCGGGGAGCTGTTTTTT. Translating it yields CASRTGDDIGELFF.

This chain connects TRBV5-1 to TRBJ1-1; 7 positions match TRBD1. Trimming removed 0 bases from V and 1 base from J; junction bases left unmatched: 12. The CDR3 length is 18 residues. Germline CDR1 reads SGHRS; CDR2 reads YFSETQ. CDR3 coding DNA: TGCGCCAGCAGCTTGGAGCCCACCGGACAGGCCGGGAACACTGAAGCTTTCTTT. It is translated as CASSLEPTGQAGNTEAFF.

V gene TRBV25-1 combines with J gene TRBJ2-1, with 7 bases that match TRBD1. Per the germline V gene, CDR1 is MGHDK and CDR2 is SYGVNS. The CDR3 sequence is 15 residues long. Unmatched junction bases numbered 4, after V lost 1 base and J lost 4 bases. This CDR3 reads CASSEFTGDYNEQFF. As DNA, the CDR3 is TGTGCCAGCAGTGAATTTACAGGGGATTACAATGAGCAGTTCTTC. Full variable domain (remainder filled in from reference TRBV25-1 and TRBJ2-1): EADIYQTPRYLVIGTGKKITLECSQTMGHDKMYWYQQDPGMELHLIHYSYGVNSTEKGDLSSESTVSRIRTEHFPLTLESARPSHTSQYLCASSEFTGDYNEQFFGPGTRLTVL.

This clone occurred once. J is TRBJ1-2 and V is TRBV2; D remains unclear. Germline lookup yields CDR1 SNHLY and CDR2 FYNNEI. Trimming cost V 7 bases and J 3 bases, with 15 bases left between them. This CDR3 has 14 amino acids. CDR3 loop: CASILNRGDYGYTF. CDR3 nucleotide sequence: TGTGCCAGCATCTTGAATCGGGGAGACTATGGCTACACCTTC.

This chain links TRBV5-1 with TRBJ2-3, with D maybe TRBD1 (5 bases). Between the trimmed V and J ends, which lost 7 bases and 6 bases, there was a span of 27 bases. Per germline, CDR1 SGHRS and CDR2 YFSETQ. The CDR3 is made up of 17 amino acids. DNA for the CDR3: TGCGCCAGCGGTCCAGGGTCAGCTCCCAGCATCCAGGATACGCAGTATTTT. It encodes CASGPGSAPSIQDTQYF.

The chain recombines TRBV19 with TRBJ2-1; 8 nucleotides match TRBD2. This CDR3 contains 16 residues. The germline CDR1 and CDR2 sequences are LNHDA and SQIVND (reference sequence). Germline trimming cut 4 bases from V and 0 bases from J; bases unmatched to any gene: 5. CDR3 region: CASSTESGSSYNEQFF. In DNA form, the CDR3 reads TGTGCCAGTAGTACCGAGAGCGGGAGCTCCTACAATGAGCAGTTCTTC.

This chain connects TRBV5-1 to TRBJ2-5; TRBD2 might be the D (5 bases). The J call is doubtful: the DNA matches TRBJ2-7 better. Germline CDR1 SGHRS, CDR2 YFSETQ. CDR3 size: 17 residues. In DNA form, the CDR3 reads TGCGCCAGCAGCTTCGCGGGTAGCGCTGAAACAAACTACGAGCAGTACTTC. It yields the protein CASSFAGSAETNYEQYF.

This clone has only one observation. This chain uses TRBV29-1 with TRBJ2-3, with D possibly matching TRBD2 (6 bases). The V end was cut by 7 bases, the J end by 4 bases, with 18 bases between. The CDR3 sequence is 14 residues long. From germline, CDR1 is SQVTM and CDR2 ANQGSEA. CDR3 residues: CSADSGASADTQYF. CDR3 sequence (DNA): TGCAGCGCCGACTCTGGTGCTAGCGCAGATACGCAGTATTTT.

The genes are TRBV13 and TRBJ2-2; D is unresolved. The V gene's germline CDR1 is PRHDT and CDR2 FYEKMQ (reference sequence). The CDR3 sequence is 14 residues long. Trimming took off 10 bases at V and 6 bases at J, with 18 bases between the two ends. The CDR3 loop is CATSARSTAGELFF. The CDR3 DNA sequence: TGTGCCACAAGCGCCCGGAGTACCGCCGGGGAGCTGTTTTTT.

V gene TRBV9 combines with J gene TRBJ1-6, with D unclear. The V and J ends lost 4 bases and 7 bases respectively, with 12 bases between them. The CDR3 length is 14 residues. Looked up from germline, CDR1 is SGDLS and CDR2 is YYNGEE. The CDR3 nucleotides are TGTGCCAGCAGCCATCAGCGGGGAAATTCACCCCTCCACTTT. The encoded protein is CASSHQRGNSPLHF.

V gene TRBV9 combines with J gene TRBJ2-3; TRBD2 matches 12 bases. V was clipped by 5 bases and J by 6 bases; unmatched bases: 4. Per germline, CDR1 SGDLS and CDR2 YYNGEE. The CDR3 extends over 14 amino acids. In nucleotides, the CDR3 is TGTGCCAGCAGTACTAGCGGGGGGACCGATACGCAGTATTTT. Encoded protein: CASSTSGGTDTQYF.

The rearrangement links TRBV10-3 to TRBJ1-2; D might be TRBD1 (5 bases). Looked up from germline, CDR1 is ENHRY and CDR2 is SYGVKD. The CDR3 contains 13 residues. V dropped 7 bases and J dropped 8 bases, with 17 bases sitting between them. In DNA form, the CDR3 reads TGTGCCATCACGTCAGGGCTAGGTGGGGGCTACACCTTC. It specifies CAITSGLGGGYTF.

CDR3 coding DNA: TGTGCCAGCAGTTTACTTGGACAGGGGATCACTAATGAAAAACTGTTTTTT. Protein sequence: CASSLLGQGITNEKLFF. The rearrangement joins TRBV27 to TRBJ1-4, with TRBD1 matching over 9 bases. The CDR3 covers 17 residues. The trim removed 2 bases at V and 2 bases at J, leaving 6 bases unmatched. CDR1 is MNHEY, CDR2 SMNVEV, per germline (reference sequence).

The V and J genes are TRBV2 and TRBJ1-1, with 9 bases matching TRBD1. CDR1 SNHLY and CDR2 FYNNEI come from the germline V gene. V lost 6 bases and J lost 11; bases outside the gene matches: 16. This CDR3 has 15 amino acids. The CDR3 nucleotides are TGTGCCAGCAGCGCCGGAACAGGGGGCGCAGATCTGGCTTTCTTT. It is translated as CASSAGTGGADLAFF.

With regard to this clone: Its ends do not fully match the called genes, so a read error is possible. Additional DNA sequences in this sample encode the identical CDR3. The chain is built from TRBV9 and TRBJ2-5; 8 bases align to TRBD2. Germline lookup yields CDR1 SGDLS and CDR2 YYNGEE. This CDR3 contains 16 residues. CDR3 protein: CASSAPRGGSVETQYF. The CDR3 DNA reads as TGCGCCAGCAGCGCACCCCGGGGGGGGTCGGTAGAGACCCAGTACTTC.

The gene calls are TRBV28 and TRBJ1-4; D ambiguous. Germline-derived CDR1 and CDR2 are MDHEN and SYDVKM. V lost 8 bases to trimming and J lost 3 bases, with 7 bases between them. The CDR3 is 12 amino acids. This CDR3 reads CASGRANEKLFF. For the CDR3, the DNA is TGTGCCAGCGGCCGGGCTAATGAAAAACTGTTTTTT.

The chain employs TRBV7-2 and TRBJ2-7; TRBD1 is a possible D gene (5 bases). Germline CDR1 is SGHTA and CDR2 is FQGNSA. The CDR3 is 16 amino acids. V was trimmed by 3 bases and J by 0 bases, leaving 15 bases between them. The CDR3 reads CASSFQGLRFSYEQYF. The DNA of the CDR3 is TGTGCCAGCAGCTTTCAGGGTCTGCGGTTCTCCTACGAGCAGTACTTC.

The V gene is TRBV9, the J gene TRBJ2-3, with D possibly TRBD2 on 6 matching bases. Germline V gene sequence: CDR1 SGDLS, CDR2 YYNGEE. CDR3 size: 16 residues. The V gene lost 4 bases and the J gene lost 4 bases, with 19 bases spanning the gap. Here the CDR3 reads CASSPEGLTRADTQYF. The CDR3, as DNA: TGTGCCAGCAGCCCAGAGGGACTTACTAGGGCAGATACGCAGTATTTT.

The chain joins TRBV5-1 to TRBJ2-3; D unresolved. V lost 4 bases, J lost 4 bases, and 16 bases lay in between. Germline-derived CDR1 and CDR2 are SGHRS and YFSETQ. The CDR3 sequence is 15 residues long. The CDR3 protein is CASSDSGSTADTQYF. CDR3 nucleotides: TGCGCCAGCAGCGATTCCGGGTCGACTGCAGATACGCAGTATTTT.

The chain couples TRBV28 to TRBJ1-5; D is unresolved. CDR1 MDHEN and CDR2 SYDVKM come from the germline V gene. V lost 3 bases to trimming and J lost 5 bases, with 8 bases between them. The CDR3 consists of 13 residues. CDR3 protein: CASSFSPDQPQHF. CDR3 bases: TGTGCCAGCAGTTTTTCCCCAGATCAGCCCCAGCATTTT.

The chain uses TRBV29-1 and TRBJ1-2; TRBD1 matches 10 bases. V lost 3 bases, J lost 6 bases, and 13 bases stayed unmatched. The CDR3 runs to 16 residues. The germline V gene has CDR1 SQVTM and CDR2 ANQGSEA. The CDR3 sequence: CSVDQSRDRGTHGYTF. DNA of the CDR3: TGCAGCGTTGACCAATCCCGGGACAGGGGAACCCATGGCTACACCTTC.